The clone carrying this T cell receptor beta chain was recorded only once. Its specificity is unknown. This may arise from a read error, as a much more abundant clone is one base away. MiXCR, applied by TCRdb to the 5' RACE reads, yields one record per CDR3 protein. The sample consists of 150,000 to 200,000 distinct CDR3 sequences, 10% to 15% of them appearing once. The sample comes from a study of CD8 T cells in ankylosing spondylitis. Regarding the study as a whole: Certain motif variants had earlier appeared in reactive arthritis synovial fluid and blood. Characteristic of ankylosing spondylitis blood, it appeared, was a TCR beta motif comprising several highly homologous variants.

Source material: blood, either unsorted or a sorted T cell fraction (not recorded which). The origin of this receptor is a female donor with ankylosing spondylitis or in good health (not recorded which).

The CDR3 sequence is CASSLVTRPTDTQYF. CDR3 DNA: TGTGCCAGCAGTTTAGTTACTAGACCCACAGATACGCAGTATTTT. The chain links TRBV12-3 or TRBV12-4 to TRBJ2-3; tentatively, D is TRBD2 (5 bases). V was cut by 1 base and J by 2 bases, with 10 bases left in between. The CDR3 runs to 15 residues.